What follows are 8 T cell receptor beta chains derived from one specimen sequenced in a study of control samples from healthy donors and cancer patients. Using immunoSEQ multiplex PCR, the repertoire was profiled, and TCRdb retains in-frame clones only, with some absent. The data show 350,000 to 450,000 clones, approximately 92% seen once. Material for sequencing was PBMCs. Source of these receptors: a man in his forties with head and neck cancer.

The chain carries TRBV4-1 and TRBJ2-1, with TRBD2 as a possible D gene (6 bases). V lost 2 bases, J lost 9 bases, and 26 bases lay in between. The CDR3 has 18 residues. Germline V gene sequence: CDR1 MGHRA, CDR2 YSYEKL. In nucleotides, the CDR3 is TGCGCCAGCAGCCAACTAGCTAGCGTGGGGGGATCCCGGGGTGAGCAGTTCTTC. Residues: CASSQLASVGGSRGEQFF.

The J gene is TRBJ2-7, the V gene TRBV2; 8 positions match TRBD1. Germline assignment: CDR1 SNHLY and CDR2 FYNNEI. This CDR3 comprises 14 residues. J gave up 2 bases and V 5 bases, and 5 bases lay outside the gene matches. This CDR3 reads CASSPDRGPYEQYF. In DNA, the CDR3 is TGTGCCAGCAGTCCCGACAGGGGCCCCTACGAGCAGTACTTC.

V gene TRBV18 combines with J gene TRBJ1-1, with unresolved D. Germline CDR1 and CDR2: KGHSH and LQKENI. Trimming took off 1 base at V and 0 bases at J, with 12 bases between the two ends. This CDR3 contains 16 residues. CDR3 DNA sequence: TGTGCCAGCTCACCACTCTCTTCCGGAATGAACACTGAAGCTTTCTTT. This gives the protein CASSPLSSGMNTEAFF.

V is TRBV6-1 and J is TRBJ2-7; 8 bases line up with TRBD1. After removal of 2 bases from V and 2 bases from J, the junction contained 2 bases not matched to a gene. CDR3 length equals 14 residues. CDR1 is MNHNS, CDR2 SASEGT, per germline. CDR3 coding DNA: TGTGCCAGCAGTGAAACAGGGGGGACCTACGAGCAGTACTTC. Translating it yields CASSETGGTYEQYF.

The V call is TRBV29-1, the J call TRBJ1-4; D gene uncertain. Trimming took 4 bases from V and 5 from J, leaving 5 bases between them. Germline loops: CDR1 SQVTM, CDR2 ANQGSEA. There are 11 residues in the CDR3. The CDR3 loop is CSVGMNEKLFF. In DNA form, the CDR3 reads TGCAGCGTTGGTATGAATGAAAAACTGTTTTTT.

CDR3 region: CASSPWDRSTDTQYF. In DNA form, the CDR3 reads TGTGCCAGCAGTCCGTGGGACAGGAGCACAGATACGCAGTATTTT. V is TRBV6-5 and J is TRBJ2-3; 8 nucleotides align to TRBD1. V was clipped by 5 bases and J by 0 bases; unmatched bases: 4. This CDR3 contains 15 residues. Germline lookup yields CDR1 MNHEY and CDR2 SVGAGI.

The rearrangement links TRBV6-5 to TRBJ2-2; the D gene is possibly TRBD1 (5 bases). V lost 6 bases and J lost 3, with 14 bases in between. The CDR3 totals 15 residues. Germline CDR1 is MNHEY and CDR2 is SVGAGI. CDR3 residues: CASSRRQRYTGELFF. CDR3 DNA: TGTGCCAGCAGCCGTCGACAGAGATACACCGGGGAGCTGTTTTTT.

This clone appeared a single time. The rearrangement links TRBV6-2 or TRBV6-3 to TRBJ1-3, with 9 bases lining up with TRBD1. Germline assignment: CDR1 MNHEY and CDR2 SVGEGT. The V gene end was trimmed by 6 bases and the J gene end by 5 bases; junction bases not matched to a gene: 11. CDR3 length: 16 amino acids. CDR3 region: CASSLLPGQGRNTIYF. The CDR3 nucleotides are TGTGCCAGCAGCCTCCTCCCGGGACAGGGAAGAAACACCATATATTTT.